A selection of T cell receptor beta chains follows, all from one sample in a study of T cell responses to AZD1222 COVID-19 vaccine. This table comes from immunoSEQ multiplex PCR, and its TCRdb copy is limited to in-frame clones, with some not included. This sample has tens of thousands of clones, with about 91% found just once. The sample consisted of peripheral blood, taken 28 days after the second AZD1222 dose. All receptors come from an adult who received the AZD1222 COVID-19 vaccine. Both conserved end residues are part of each CDR3. A D gene is named only where the DNA matches it firmly. The listing skips clone size in some rows; elsewhere it reads once, few, many or a size class.

j_call	v_call	d_call	clone_size	cdr3_nt	cdr3_aa
TRBJ2-3	TRBV6-5	-	once	TGTGCCAGCAGTTACTCGGTCGGATCGTTCACAGATACGCAGTATTTT	CASSYSVGSFTDTQYF
TRBJ2-1	TRBV5-1	TRBD2	-	TGCGCCAGCATCGACGGGCTAGCGGGAGTGAAGAGGTCCTACAATGAGCAGTTCTTC	CASIDGLAGVKRSYNEQFF
TRBJ1-2	TRBV7-9	-	-	TGTGCCAGCAGCTTGGGCACGGCTGGCTACACCTTC	CASSLGTAGYTF
TRBJ2-7	TRBV5-6	-	-	TGTGCCAGCAGCTCCGGTCCTGAGCAGTACTTC	CASSSGPEQYF
TRBJ1-2	TRBV7-9	-	-	TGTGCCAGCAGCTTAGTGGCGGCGAGCGGCTACACCTTC	CASSLVAASGYTF
TRBJ2-1	TRBV7-9	-	-	TGTGCCAGCAGCTTAGGAGGGGGAGCCTACAATGAGCAGTTCTTC	CASSLGGGAYNEQFF
TRBJ1-1	TRBV3-1/TRBV3-2	-	-	TGTGCCAGCAGCCAAGCGGGGGCAAACACTGAAGCTTTCTTT	CASSQAGANTEAFF
TRBJ2-5	TRBV6-5	TRBD1	-	TGTGCCAGCAGTTACTCCCGACAGGGAATAGAGACCCAGTACTTC	CASSYSRQGIETQYF
TRBJ2-3	TRBV5-1	TRBD1	once	TGCGCCAGCAGCCCCGGGACAGCGGCAGATACGCAGTATTTT	CASSPGTAADTQYF
TRBJ2-5	TRBV24-1	TRBD2	-	TGTGCCACCAGTGAGAGGACTAGTCAAGAGACCCAGTACTTC	CATSERTSQETQYF
TRBJ1-1	TRBV7-9	-	-	TGTGCCAGCACTAGAGGAGAAGCGAACACTGAAGCTTTCTTT	CASTRGEANTEAFF
TRBJ2-5	TRBV11-2	-	-	TGTGCCAGCAGGAAGGGTAGTCTCCAAGAGACCCAGTACTTC	CASRKGSLQETQYF
TRBJ2-7	TRBV7-8	-	-	TGTGCCAGCAGCTTAGCAGGATACACCTACGAGCAGTACTTC	CASSLAGYTYEQYF
TRBJ2-2	TRBV4-3	-	-	TGCGCCAGCAGCCAGGGGAGTCCGGGGGTTTACACCGGGGAGCTGTTTTTT	CASSQGSPGVYTGELFF
TRBJ1-1	TRBV2	-	once	TGTGCCAGCAGTGATTCGACAGAGATGAACACTGAAGCTTTCTTT	CASSDSTEMNTEAFF
TRBJ1-1	TRBV24-1	TRBD1	once	TGTGCCACCAGAGGACAGGAAAACACTGAAGCTTTCTTT	CATRGQENTEAFF
TRBJ2-7	TRBV20-1	-	-	TGCAGTGCTAGAGGCCCGGGCCAAATGCACTTC	CSARGPGQMHF
TRBJ2-2	TRBV2	-	once	TGTGCCAGCAGTCCTGGGCCGGGAATGGAGCTGTTTTTT	CASSPGPGMELFF
TRBJ1-6	TRBV9	-	once	TGTGCCAGCAGCGTAGTTGCAGGAAAGGGTTCACCCCTCCACTTT	CASSVVAGKGSPLHF
TRBJ1-3	TRBV7-2	TRBD1	-	TGTGCCAGCAGCCCTCAGGGGGCCCACTCTGGAAACACCATATATTTT	CASSPQGAHSGNTIYF
TRBJ2-5	TRBV19	-	-	TGTGCCAGTAGTATAGAAGCGGTCCCAAGTGGGACCCAGTACTTC	CASSIEAVPSGTQYF
TRBJ2-1	TRBV6-2/TRBV6-3	TRBD2	-	TGTGCCAGCAGTTACGACGGGAGGAACCACAATGAGCAGTTCTTC	CASSYDGRNHNEQFF
TRBJ2-5	TRBV7-2	-	-	TGTGCCAGCAGCTCCTGGACAGAAGAGACCCAGTACTTC	CASSSWTEETQYF
TRBJ2-1	TRBV19	-	-	TGTGCCAGTAGTATAGCTGTAGCGGTAGTCAGGAATGAGCAGTTCTTC	CASSIAVAVVRNEQFF
TRBJ2-7	TRBV28	TRBD1	-	TGTGCCAGCAGTCCCCCGGGGACAGGGGGCAGATACGAGCAGTACTTC	CASSPPGTGGRYEQYF
TRBJ2-5	TRBV27	-	-	TGTGCCAGCAGTTTATTAGGGGGTACTGAGACCCAGTACTTC	CASSLLGGTETQYF
TRBJ2-2	TRBV2	TRBD1	-	TGTGCCAGCAGCTTGGGACAGGGGAACACCGGGGAGCTGTTTTTT	CASSLGQGNTGELFF
TRBJ1-1	TRBV6-5	-	-	TGTGCCAGCAGTCCCCCCGGGACGGTGAACACTGAAGCTTTCTTT	CASSPPGTVNTEAFF
TRBJ1-2	TRBV24-1	-	-	TGTGCCACCAGTGATTTCGGGGGTTATGTAAGCTATGGCTACACCTTC	CATSDFGGYVSYGYTF
TRBJ2-6	TRBV18	TRBD1	few	TGTGCCAGCTCACCACCGGACAGGGTATCTCACTCTGGGGCCAACGTCCTGACTTTC	CASSPPDRVSHSGANVLTF
TRBJ2-2	TRBV29-1	TRBD1	-	TGCAGCGTTGACGCAGGGGGCCCCGGGGAGCTGTTTTTT	CSVDAGGPGELFF
TRBJ2-6	TRBV27	-	once	TGTGCCAGCAGTTCCCCTGGTATCTCTGGGGCCAACGTCCTGACTTTC	CASSSPGISGANVLTF
TRBJ1-4	TRBV6-5	TRBD1	-	TGTGCCAGCAGGCCCGGGACAGGAGGTGAAAAACTGTTTTTT	CASRPGTGGEKLFF
TRBJ2-2	TRBV28	-	-	TGTGCCAGCAGGACCGGGGCAGGAAACACCGGGGAGCTGTTTTTT	CASRTGAGNTGELFF
TRBJ2-3	TRBV7-2	-	-	TGTGCCAGCAGCTTAGGTGGTGCAATGGCAGATACGCAGTATTTT	CASSLGGAMADTQYF
TRBJ2-7	TRBV18	TRBD2	-	TGTGCCAGCTCACCACCTGCGGGAGTCGTAGGCGAGCAGTACTTC	CASSPPAGVVGEQYF
TRBJ1-6	TRBV9	-	-	TGTGCCAGCAGCGTAGGCCCCCAGGGTGGGGGCCATTCACCCCTCCACTTT	CASSVGPQGGGHSPLHF
TRBJ1-2	TRBV6-1	-	-	TGTGCCAGCAGTGAAGTAGGCAGGACAATGGGTGGCTACACCTTC	CASSEVGRTMGGYTF
TRBJ2-3	TRBV19	TRBD2	once	TGTGCCAGTGGGGGACTAGCGGGCTTCACAGATACGCAGTATTTT	CASGGLAGFTDTQYF
TRBJ1-5	TRBV9	-	-	TGTGCCAGCAGCGTAGATCCATTAGCTGGGCAGCCCCAGCATTTT	CASSVDPLAGQPQHF
TRBJ2-3	TRBV7-3	-	-	TGTGCCAGCAGCCCCGATCAGGATACGCAGTATTTT	CASSPDQDTQYF
TRBJ2-4	TRBV18	-	-	TGTGCCAGCTCACCATCCGGCTCCAAAAACATTCAGTACTTC	CASSPSGSKNIQYF
TRBJ2-7	TRBV5-5	-	-	TGTGCCAGCAGATTTTCAGTGGGGAGTGGCTACGAGCAGTACTTC	CASRFSVGSGYEQYF
TRBJ2-7	TRBV7-2	TRBD2	-	TGTGCCAGCAGCGGGGGACTAGCGGGACCCAACGAGCAGTACTTC	CASSGGLAGPNEQYF
TRBJ1-1	TRBV5-6	TRBD1	-	TGTGCCAGCGGTCCAGGGGGGAAGAACACTGAAGCTTTCTTT	CASGPGGKNTEAFF